This entry describes one TCR beta chain. The data were produced by immunoSEQ multiplex PCR, yet TCRdb's version contains in-frame clones alone and is incomplete. The repertoire holds about 14,000 clones, with roughly 91% as singletons. CDR3 length: 19 residues. Germline V gene lookup returns CDR1 SGHRS and CDR2 YFSETQ. With V trimmed by 6 bases and J by 3 bases, 16 bases remained unmatched. These data belong to a study of monozygotic twins with cystic fibrosis. The sequencing sample was made of blood. The chain links TRBV5-1 to TRBJ2-2; the match to TRBD2 covers 11 bases. The clonotype was recovered from a girl aged 2 to 9 with cystic fibrosis. CDR3 nucleotides: TGCGCCAGCACCCCCTGGGGTAGCGGGAGGGCCTCGGACACCGGGGAGCTGTTTTTT. It codes for CASTPWGSGRASDTGELFF.